The 18 T cell receptor beta chains below were found in one sample sequenced in a study of T cell responses to AZD1222 COVID-19 vaccine. TCRdb's copy holds only in-frame clones and misses some; the assay was immunoSEQ multiplex PCR. Here the sample spans about 140,000 clones, roughly 90% being singletons. The sequencing here drew on peripheral blood, taken on day 0 of AZD1222 vaccination. These receptors all stem from an adult in good health.

This chain links TRBV29-1 with TRBJ2-1, with TRBD2 identical over 7 bases. CDR1 and CDR2 from the germline V gene are SQVTM and ANQGSEA. V trimming: 1 base; J trimming: 2 bases; junction bases outside the gene matches: 2. The CDR3 spans 14 residues. The CDR3 DNA reads TGCAGCGTTGAAGGCGGGAGACCCTACAATGAGCAGTTCTTC. Translation: CSVEGGRPYNEQFF.

The V gene is TRBV13, the J gene TRBJ2-7; possibly TRBD1 for D (6 bases). The CDR3 is 13 amino acids. Trimming pared 5 bases from V and 2 bases from J, leaving 10 bases between. The germline V gene has CDR1 PRHDT and CDR2 FYEKMQ (reference sequence). CDR3 bases: TGTGCCAGCAGCCCGGACAGAACCTACGAGCAGTACTTC. This translates into CASSPDRTYEQYF.

V is TRBV19 and J is TRBJ2-7; 9 nucleotides line up with TRBD2. CDR1 and CDR2 (germline): LNHDA, SQIVND (reference sequence). The V segment lost 4 bases and the J segment 0 bases; nucleotides outside the gene matches: 4. The CDR3 is 15 residues long. Here the CDR3 DNA reads TGTGCCAGTAGTAGGCTAGCGGGAAGCTCCTACGAGCAGTACTTC. Translating gives CASSRLAGSSYEQYF. Full variable domain (outside the CDR3, taken from reference TRBV19 and TRBJ2-7): DGGITQSPKYLFRKEGQNVTLSCEQNLNHDAMYWYRQDPGQGLRLIYYSQIVNDFQKGDIAEGYSVSREKKESFPLTVTSAQKNPTAFYLCASSRLAGSSYEQYFGPGTRLTVT.

The V call is TRBV6-2 or TRBV6-3, the J call TRBJ2-7, with 12 bases that match TRBD1. The length of the CDR3 is 18 residues. V shed 5 bases, J shed 3 bases, and the junction held 14 bases outside the gene matches. The V gene's germline CDR1 is MNHEY and CDR2 SVGEGT. CDR3 amino acids: CASSTGTGGPVGYYEQYF. The CDR3 nucleotides read TGTGCCAGCAGTACCGGGACAGGGGGCCCCGTGGGCTACTACGAGCAGTACTTC.

This chain links TRBV28 with TRBJ2-2; the D gene is possibly TRBD2 (6 bases). The CDR3 sequence is 16 residues long. Germline CDR1 MDHEN, CDR2 SYDVKM. V lost 8 bases and J lost 4, with 20 bases in between. CDR3 sequence reads: CASSTAAGLSTGELFF. The DNA for the CDR3 is TGTGCCAGCTCAACGGCGGCGGGACTTAGCACCGGGGAGCTGTTTTTT.

V gene TRBV11-1 combines with J gene TRBJ2-2, with a tentative D call TRBD1 (5 bases). The CDR3 is 14 amino acids. From germline, CDR1 is SGHAT and CDR2 FQDESV (reference sequence). V was pared by 5 bases and J by 6 bases, with 13 bases between. The DNA for the CDR3 is TGTGCCAGCAGCATCGGACATTCGTCCGGGGAGCTGTTTTTT. Its translation is CASSIGHSSGELFF.

The V and J genes are TRBV28 and TRBJ1-6; D is ambiguous. Deletions cut 4 bases from V and 7 bases from J, with 11 bases between. The CDR3 spans 14 residues. CDR1 is MDHEN and CDR2 is SYDVKM in the germline V gene. CDR3 in amino acids: CASSSVVRNSPLHF. The DNA of the CDR3 is TGTGCCAGCAGTTCGGTGGTTCGAAATTCACCCCTCCACTTT. The full variable domain, in which reference TRBV28 and TRBJ1-6 provide the parts outside the CDR3, is DVKVTQSSRYLVKRTGEKVFLECVQDMDHENMFWYRQDPGLGLRLIYFSYDVKMKEKGDIPEGYSVSREKKERFSLILESASTNQTSMYLCASSSVVRNSPLHFGNGTRLTVT.

This clone showed up just a few times. In nucleotides, the CDR3 is TGTGCCAGTACCACGAGGGGGAACACTGAAGCTTTCTTT. As protein: CASTTRGNTEAFF. The chain is built from TRBV19 and TRBJ1-1; TRBD1 is a possible D gene (5 bases). The CDR3 length is 13 residues. Germline V gene sequence: CDR1 LNHDA, CDR2 SQIVND (reference sequence). The ends were cut back, 7 bases at V and 1 base at J, with 10 bases in the middle.

The CDR3 DNA is TGTGCCAGCAGCTCTAGCTTCGGACAGGGCCGATCCTACGAGCAGTACTTC. Translation gives CASSSSFGQGRSYEQYF. The rearrangement links TRBV7-6 to TRBJ2-7; 8 positions agree with TRBD1. The junction had 12 bases not matched to a gene; V was cut back by 4 bases and J by 1 base. Germline lookup yields CDR1 SGHVS and CDR2 FNYEAQ. CDR3 length: 17 amino acids.

The chain couples TRBV18 to TRBJ1-1, with 9 bases lining up with TRBD1. Germline V gene lookup returns CDR1 KGHSH and CDR2 LQKENI. Losses at the gene ends were 5 bases for V and 0 bases for J; bases not matched to a gene: 1. This CDR3 comprises 14 residues. DNA for the CDR3: TGTGCCAGCTCAAGACAGGGGGTGAACACTGAAGCTTTCTTT. It yields the protein CASSRQGVNTEAFF. The full variable domain, completed using reference TRBV18 and TRBJ1-1, is NAGVMQNPRHLVRRRGQEARLRCSPMKGHSHVYWYRQLPEEGLKFMVYLQKENIIDESGMPKERFSAEFPKEGPSILRIQQVVRGDSAAYFCASSRQGVNTEAFFGQGTRLTVV.

The chain carries TRBV2 and TRBJ1-5; D ambiguous. Looked up from germline, CDR1 is SNHLY and CDR2 is FYNNEI. The CDR3 is made up of 16 amino acids. Deletions cut 5 bases from V and 0 bases from J, with 14 bases between. CDR3 nucleotides: TGTGCCAGCAGTCCCCGACACAAGTATAGCAATCAGCCCCAGCATTTT. Encoded protein: CASSPRHKYSNQPQHF.

J is TRBJ2-2 and V is TRBV7-2, with 10 bases aligning to TRBD1. The germline V gene encodes CDR1 SGHTA and CDR2 FQGNSA. The CDR3 runs 17 residues. Trimming cost V 3 bases and J 0 bases; bases outside gene matches: 4. The DNA of the CDR3 is TGTGCCAGCAGCTTCCCCGGACAGGGGGCGAACACCGGGGAGCTGTTTTTT. This sequence encodes CASSFPGQGANTGELFF.

V gene TRBV9 combines with J gene TRBJ2-1, with 7 bases aligning to TRBD1. Per germline, CDR1 SGDLS and CDR2 YYNGEE. The CDR3 totals 13 residues. With V trimmed by 4 bases and J by 6 bases, 4 bases remained unmatched. CDR3 region: CASSPGTANEQFF. CDR3 DNA: TGTGCCAGCAGCCCTGGGACAGCCAATGAGCAGTTCTTC.

V usage is TRBV14 and J usage is TRBJ1-6; D is uncertain. This CDR3 comprises 15 residues. The germline V gene has CDR1 SGHDN and CDR2 FVKESK. V lost 1 base and J 10 bases, leaving 14 bases between the germline ends. CDR3 sequence: CASSQGRVQGSPLHF. CDR3 bases: TGTGCCAGCAGCCAAGGAAGGGTACAAGGATCACCCCTCCACTTT.

This clone has more than one count but fewer than ten. In the same sample, other DNA sequences code for this CDR3. The chain recombines TRBV7-2 with TRBJ2-5; D uncertain. Germline lookup yields CDR1 SGHTA and CDR2 FQGNSA. V gave up 2 bases and J gave up 1 base, with 5 bases separating them. The CDR3 runs 13 residues. CDR3 sequence: CASSLTPQETQYF. CDR3 bases: TGTGCCAGCAGCTTAACCCCCCAAGAGACCCAGTACTTC.

J is TRBJ1-1 and V is TRBV5-6; no reliable D call. This CDR3 contains 15 residues. The ends were cut back, 1 base at V and 1 base at J, with 11 bases in the middle. Looked up from germline, CDR1 is SGHDT and CDR2 is YYEEEE. The CDR3 reads CASSLIVPANTEAFF. The CDR3 nucleotides read TGTGCCAGCAGCTTGATTGTGCCGGCGAACACTGAAGCTTTCTTT.

The chain couples TRBV11-3 to TRBJ1-1; TRBD1 matches at 7 bases. CDR3 length: 14 residues. Looked up from germline, CDR1 is SGHNT and CDR2 is YENEEA. The J segment lost 2 bases and the V segment lost 5 bases, leaving 5 bases of the junction unmatched. CDR3 in amino acids: CASSTGQPNTEAFF. CDR3 nucleotides: TGTGCCAGCAGCACGGGACAGCCCAACACTGAAGCTTTCTTT.

The chain has TRBV10-3 and TRBJ1-2; D is perhaps TRBD1 (5 bases). V lost 3 bases, J lost 2 bases, and 10 bases lay in between. The CDR3 extends over 14 amino acids. Germline CDR1 ENHRY, CDR2 SYGVKD. CDR3 nucleotides: TGTGCCATCAGTGAAAGGGAGGGGAACTATGGCTACACCTTC. Translation: CAISEREGNYGYTF.